This TCR beta chain was observed in a study of T cells after posttransplantation cyclophosphamide. Points on this clone: What it binds is unknown.

The study's findings and limits: Tissue-infiltrating T cells from skin or gut overlapped little with blood T cells.

Produced via immunoSEQ multiplex PCR; TCRdb's table is partial and in-frame only. The data show over 5,500 clones, with approximately 97% seen just once and about 0.47% held by the top ten. The naive gate required viable CD3+CD4+ or CD3+CD8+ cells with CCR7+CD45RA+CD45RO-CD95-CD27+CD28+ phenotype. In germline, CDR1 is SGDLS, CDR2 YYNGEE. The V and J ends lost 0 bases and 6 bases respectively, with 13 bases between them. The CDR3 has 15 residues. The source of this sequence is a woman aged 25 to 45 in good health and a related stem cell transplant donor. J is TRBJ2-1 and V is TRBV9, with D possibly TRBD2 on 5 matching bases. Sequences were obtained from naive CD8+ T cells sorted from PBMCs. This CDR3 reads CASSVGAMEVNEQFF. The CDR3 bases are TGTGCCAGCAGCGTAGGGGCAATGGAGGTCAATGAGCAGTTCTTC.